The next 27 T cell receptor beta chains were all read from a single sample in a study of T cell responses to AZD1222 COVID-19 vaccine. The repertoire was sequenced with immunoSEQ multiplex PCR; TCRdb's copy has only in-frame clones and lacks some. This sample has around 78,000 clones, with over 75% found just once. Source: peripheral blood, taken on day 0 of AZD1222 vaccination. All receptors come from an adult in good health.

The V gene is TRBV30, the J gene TRBJ1-4; no clear D gene. The V and J ends lost 7 bases and 0 bases respectively, with 9 bases between them. Germline lookup yields CDR1 GTSNPN and CDR2 SVGIG (reference sequence). CDR3 length equals 13 residues. Here the CDR3 reads CAYQFSTNEKLFF. As DNA, the CDR3 is TGTGCCTACCAATTTTCAACTAATGAAAAACTGTTTTTT.

V gene TRBV20-1 combines with J gene TRBJ1-2; D not certain. This CDR3 comprises 12 residues. Germline assignment: CDR1 DFQATT and CDR2 SNEGSKA (reference sequence). Trimming took 3 bases from V and 8 from J, leaving 13 bases between them. CDR3 residues: CSASSSWGGYTF. The CDR3 nucleotides read TGCAGTGCTAGTAGCTCCTGGGGAGGCTACACCTTC.

This clone was seen just once. The rearrangement joins TRBV5-1 to TRBJ1-1; D might be TRBD1 (5 bases). CDR1 is SGHRS and CDR2 is YFSETQ in the germline V gene. The germline V and J ends were trimmed by 0 bases and 3 bases, with 9 bases remaining between them. The CDR3 sequence is 14 residues long. CDR3: CASSLGQRDTEAFF. CDR3 DNA sequence: TGCGCCAGCAGCTTGGGACAGAGGGACACTGAAGCTTTCTTT.

This clone has a handful of counts. V gene TRBV5-1 combines with J gene TRBJ1-4; a possible D gene is TRBD1 (5 bases). The CDR3 contains 14 residues. The V gene lost 4 bases and the J gene lost 0 bases, with 7 bases spanning the gap. Per germline, CDR1 SGHRS and CDR2 YFSETQ. CDR3 sequence reads: CASSGGATNEKLFF. The CDR3 nucleotides are TGCGCCAGCAGCGGGGGGGCAACTAATGAAAAACTGTTTTTT.

This clone has more than one count but fewer than ten. The chain carries TRBV7-3 and TRBJ2-7, with TRBD1 matching 9 bases. The CDR3 sequence is 13 residues long. V lost 1 base and J lost 7; bases outside the gene matches: 2. Germline assignment: CDR1 SGHTA and CDR2 FQGTGA. This CDR3 is CASSLSGTGEQYF. The CDR3 DNA is TGTGCCAGCAGCTTAAGTGGGACAGGGGAGCAGTACTTC.

This chain connects TRBV7-8 to TRBJ2-7; weak D call: TRBD2 (5 bases). Trimming removed 6 bases from V and 1 base from J, with 10 bases in between. Germline assignment: CDR1 SGHVS and CDR2 FQNEAQ. The CDR3 has 13 amino acids. The CDR3 region is CASREGLSYEQYF. The DNA of the CDR3 is TGTGCCAGCAGAGAAGGACTTTCCTACGAGCAGTACTTC.

As DNA, the CDR3 is TGTGCCAGCAGCTTCGCACAGGGTATGAACACTGAAGCTTTCTTT. Translation gives CASSFAQGMNTEAFF. The chain links TRBV7-9 to TRBJ1-1, with D tentatively TRBD1 (6 bases). CDR1 and CDR2 (germline): SEHNR, FQNEAQ (reference sequence). The CDR3 contains 15 residues. Trimming shortened V by 3 bases and J by 0 bases, and 11 bases separated the two germline ends.

The genes are TRBV7-8 and TRBJ1-4, with D possibly matching TRBD1 (5 bases). This CDR3 is 15 amino acids long. Deletions cut 4 bases from V and 7 bases from J, with 16 bases between. CDR1 and CDR2 (germline): SGHVS, FQNEAQ. Written as DNA, the CDR3 is TGTGCCAGCAGCTCTGCTAGGACGGGACTTGAAAAACTGTTTTTT. It translates to CASSSARTGLEKLFF.

The chain is built from TRBV5-1 and TRBJ2-7; either TRBD1 or TRBD2 may supply D (7 bases each). Trimming removed 6 bases from V and 4 bases from J, with 20 bases in between. The CDR3 extends over 15 amino acids. The V gene's germline CDR1 is SGHRS and CDR2 YFSETQ. CDR3 in amino acids: CASTVGGRGPYEQYF. As DNA, the CDR3 is TGCGCCAGCACCGTCGGTGGGAGGGGGCCATACGAGCAGTACTTC.

The genes are TRBV27 and TRBJ2-5; 8 positions agree with TRBD2. Losses at the gene ends were 5 bases for V and 5 bases for J; bases not matched to a gene: 10. Germline V gives CDR1 MNHEY, CDR2 SMNVEV (reference sequence). The CDR3 contains 15 residues. Written as DNA, the CDR3 is TGTGCCAGCAGTCGAGACGGGGGGGCCTCGGAGACCCAGTACTTC. This sequence encodes CASSRDGGASETQYF.

This clone was observed a few times. The rearrangement joins TRBV11-3 to TRBJ2-1; 9 bases line up with TRBD2. Germline CDR1 reads SGHNT; CDR2 reads YENEEA. The CDR3 has 15 amino acids. Losses at the gene ends were 5 bases for V and 4 bases for J; bases not matched to a gene: 6. CDR3 sequence: CASSRERGAYNEQFF. The CDR3 nucleotides are TGTGCCAGCAGCCGAGAGCGGGGGGCTTACAATGAGCAGTTCTTC.

V gene TRBV7-2 combines with J gene TRBJ1-2; 7 bases are shared with TRBD1. Germline-derived CDR1 and CDR2 are SGHTA and FQGNSA. This CDR3 spans 14 amino acids. Trimming cost V 0 bases and J 5 bases; bases outside gene matches: 3. The CDR3 loop is CASSLATGQYGYTF. The CDR3 DNA reads as TGTGCCAGCAGCTTAGCTACGGGACAGTATGGCTACACCTTC.

The rearrangement uses TRBV15 and TRBJ1-2; 7 nucleotides agree with TRBD1. CDR3 length equals 15 residues. The V segment lost 4 bases and the J segment 3 bases; nucleotides outside the gene matches: 8. Germline V gene sequence: CDR1 LNHNV, CDR2 YYDKDF (reference sequence). DNA for the CDR3: TGTGCCACCAGCACGGGAGTTACAGGGGACTATGGCTACACCTTC. Its protein is CATSTGVTGDYGYTF.

This chain connects TRBV19 to TRBJ2-1, with D maybe TRBD1 (6 bases). The CDR3 consists of 13 residues. Trimming left V 6 bases short and J 7 bases short, with 13 bases between. Germline V gives CDR1 LNHDA, CDR2 SQIVND (reference sequence). The DNA of the CDR3 is TGTGCCAGTAGCTCCCTACAGGGTAATGAGCAGTTCTTC. Translating it yields CASSSLQGNEQFF.

This rearrangement joins TRBV28 to TRBJ1-3, with D possibly being TRBD1 (5 bases). CDR3 length: 17 amino acids. V was clipped by 3 bases and J by 0 bases, with 15 bases between them. Germline assignment: CDR1 MDHEN and CDR2 SYDVKM. CDR3 protein: CASSLSLEGSSGNTIYF. CDR3 sequence (DNA): TGTGCCAGCAGTTTGTCCCTGGAGGGGAGCTCTGGAAACACCATATATTTT.

DNA for the CDR3: TGTGCCAGCAGCCCGACGGGGTTGCAAGAGACCCAGTACTTC. This gives the protein CASSPTGLQETQYF. The chain has TRBV7-7 and TRBJ2-5, with D perhaps TRBD2 (5 bases). This CDR3 spans 14 amino acids. Germline CDR1 is SSHAT and CDR2 is FNYEAQ (reference sequence). V was trimmed by 5 bases and J by 2 bases, leaving 12 bases between them.

A few counts support this clone. J is TRBJ1-6 and V is TRBV6-4; the D gene is possibly TRBD1 (5 bases). V dropped 2 bases and J dropped 6 bases, with 5 bases sitting between them. Germline V gives CDR1 MRHNA, CDR2 SNTAGT. CDR3 length equals 13 residues. CDR3 sequence reads: CASSDDSNSPLHF. In DNA form, the CDR3 reads TGTGCCAGCAGTGACGACAGTAATTCACCCCTCCACTTT.

The gene calls are TRBV19 and TRBJ1-1; 8 nucleotides align to TRBD1. V shed 5 bases, J shed 4 bases, and the junction held 6 bases outside the gene matches. Germline CDR1 reads LNHDA; CDR2 reads SQIVND (reference sequence). This CDR3 has 14 amino acids. The CDR3 DNA follows: TGTGCCAGTAGTCAGGGGGCGCGAGGCACTGAAGCTTTCTTT. It encodes CASSQGARGTEAFF.

This clone has only one observation. The chain combines TRBV19 with TRBJ1-2; 7 bases are shared with TRBD1. The CDR3 loop spans 13 amino acids. V shed 7 bases and J 3 bases; nucleotides not matched to a gene: 5. CDR1 and CDR2 (germline): LNHDA, SQIVND (reference sequence). DNA for the CDR3: TGTGCCAGTACACAGGGGATTTACTATGGCTACACCTTC. As protein: CASTQGIYYGYTF.

The chain employs TRBV18 and TRBJ1-2; 10 nucleotides match TRBD1. Germline values: CDR1 KGHSH, CDR2 LQKENI. V lost 2 bases, J lost 2 bases, and 5 bases stayed unmatched. There are 16 residues in the CDR3. CDR3 amino acids: CASSPETGGNNYGYTF. The CDR3 region has the DNA TGTGCCAGCTCACCAGAGACAGGGGGCAACAACTATGGCTACACCTTC. The variable domain in full, with the rest retrieved from reference TRBV18 and TRBJ1-2, is NAGVMQNPRHLVRRRGQEARLRCSPMKGHSHVYWYRQLPEEGLKFMVYLQKENIIDESGMPKERFSAEFPKEGPSILRIQQVVRGDSAAYFCASSPETGGNNYGYTFGSGTRLTVV.

This rearrangement joins TRBV7-2 to TRBJ2-2; 8 bases line up with TRBD1. The CDR3 runs 15 residues. V was clipped by 8 bases and J by 1 base; unmatched bases: 6. Germline V gene sequence: CDR1 SGHTA, CDR2 FQGNSA. CDR3 DNA: TGTGCCAGCTCGGGTACAGGGGGGAACACCGGGGAGCTGTTTTTT. This sequence encodes CASSGTGGNTGELFF.

This clone was seen repeatedly, ten times or more. The rearrangement joins TRBV6-5 to TRBJ1-5, with 7 bases that match TRBD1. In germline, CDR1 is MNHEY, CDR2 SVGAGI. The ends lost 5 bases at V and 5 bases at J; junction bases unmatched: 6. The CDR3 has 14 amino acids. The CDR3 loop reads CASSTGQQDQPQHF. CDR3 nucleotide sequence: TGTGCCAGCAGTACGGGACAGCAGGATCAGCCCCAGCATTTT.

This clone was seen a few times. The chain uses TRBV2 and TRBJ1-2; D is unclear. The length of the CDR3 is 12 residues. Germline assignment: CDR1 SNHLY and CDR2 FYNNEI. V lost 2 bases, J lost 8 bases, and 9 bases lay in between. The CDR3 sequence: CASSESLVGYTF. The DNA for the CDR3 is TGTGCCAGCAGTGAATCCTTGGTCGGCTACACCTTC.

This chain links TRBV23-1 with TRBJ2-1; D is unresolved. TRBV23-1 is assigned to the ORF class and has an uncertain function. The V end lost 0 bases, the J end lost 3 bases, and 3 bases lay between the germline ends. This CDR3 spans 13 amino acids. CDR3 DNA sequence: TGCGCCAGCAGTCAATCACACTACAATGAGCAGTTCTTC. Its translation is CASSQSHYNEQFF.

This rearrangement joins TRBV9 to TRBJ1-4; D may be TRBD1 (6 bases). V shed 0 bases and J shed 8 bases, with 14 bases lying between them. The CDR3 has 15 amino acids. Germline V gene data show CDR1 as SGDLS and CDR2 as YYNGEE. Written as DNA, the CDR3 is TGTGCCAGCAGCGTAGCCGGCCTGCAGGGGGAAAAACTGTTTTTT. Encoded protein: CASSVAGLQGEKLFF.

The rearrangement links TRBV5-1 to TRBJ1-1; D is ambiguous. Per germline, CDR1 SGHRS and CDR2 YFSETQ. The CDR3 spans 13 residues. Trimming removed 1 base at V and 5 bases at J, with 9 bases between. The DNA for the CDR3 is TGCGCCAGCAGCTTGCTAGGTGGAACTGAAGCTTTCTTT. Residues: CASSLLGGTEAFF.

The chain combines TRBV10-3 with TRBJ1-2, with D possibly TRBD1 on 6 matching bases. The germline V and J ends were trimmed by 10 bases and 3 bases, with 21 bases remaining between them. Looked up from germline, CDR1 is ENHRY and CDR2 is SYGVKD. This CDR3 comprises 15 residues. CDR3 protein: CASKLTDRGDYGYTF. CDR3 nucleotides: TGTGCCAGCAAGTTGACGGACAGAGGAGACTATGGCTACACCTTC.